The 17 T cell receptor beta chains listed next were all sequenced from one sample in a study of T cell responses to AZD1222 COVID-19 vaccine. TCRdb keeps only in-frame clones here, not all; method: immunoSEQ multiplex PCR. The sample holds around 120,000 clones, about 93% seen once. The material was peripheral blood, obtained 28 days after the second AZD1222 dose. The receptors stem from an adult who received the AZD1222 COVID-19 vaccine.

This clone was counted a single time. The chain recombines TRBV10-3 with TRBJ2-7; D ambiguous. Trimming cost V 10 bases and J 6 bases, with 13 bases left between them. This CDR3 spans 11 amino acids. The germline CDR1 and CDR2 sequences are ENHRY and SYGVKD. The CDR3 here is CASGPSAEQYF. The CDR3 DNA is TGTGCCAGCGGACCCTCCGCCGAGCAGTACTTC.

This clone was seen once. V gene TRBV27 combines with J gene TRBJ2-5; D remains unclear. Looked up from germline, CDR1 is MNHEY and CDR2 is SMNVEV (reference sequence). CDR3 length: 15 amino acids. V lost 0 bases to trimming and J lost 7 bases, with 15 bases between them. CDR3 DNA sequence: TGTGCCAGCAGTTTATCCCCGGAGACACTCAGGACCCAGTACTTC. Translating gives CASSLSPETLRTQYF.

The genes are TRBV6-2 or TRBV6-3 and TRBJ1-2, with 8 positions matching TRBD1. V dropped 6 bases and J dropped 4; count of bases not matched to a gene: 13. The CDR3 contains 16 residues. Germline V gives CDR1 MNHEY, CDR2 SVGEGT. CDR3 region: CASSNSVAGGVYGYTF. The CDR3 DNA reads as TGTGCCAGCAGCAATTCCGTGGCAGGGGGCGTCTATGGCTACACCTTC.

V and J are TRBV14 and TRBJ2-3, with 7 bases that match TRBD1. The CDR3 is 16 amino acids. CDR1 and CDR2 (germline): SGHDN, FVKESK. Trimming took 3 bases from V and 4 from J; bases not matched to a gene: 10. CDR3 amino acids: CASSQWGRGIPDTQYF. The CDR3 coding sequence is TGTGCCAGCAGCCAGTGGGGCAGGGGGATCCCAGATACGCAGTATTTT. Using reference TRBV14 and TRBJ2-3 for the parts outside the CDR3, the full variable domain is EAGVTQFPSHSVIEKGQTVTLRCDPISGHDNLYWYRRVMGKEIKFLLHFVKESKQDESGMPNNRFLAERTGGTYSTLKVQPAELEDSGVYFCASSQWGRGIPDTQYFGPGTRLTVL.

V usage is TRBV4-2 and J usage is TRBJ1-5; the D gene is possibly TRBD1 (5 bases). V lost 6 bases, J lost 0 bases, and 18 bases lay in between. Germline V gives CDR1 LGHNA, CDR2 YNFKEQ. The CDR3 sequence is 17 residues long. The CDR3 here is CASRPTVRGNSNQPQHF. In DNA, the CDR3 is TGTGCCAGCAGACCGACAGTACGAGGTAATAGCAATCAGCCCCAGCATTTT.

The chain couples TRBV11-2 to TRBJ2-5; 9 bases agree with TRBD2. Per the germline V gene, CDR1 is SGHAT and CDR2 is FQNNGV. Trimming took 3 bases from V and 2 from J; bases not matched to a gene: 7. The CDR3 consists of 16 residues. The CDR3 region has the DNA TGTGCCAGCAGCTTCGGCCTAGCGGGGCCTCAAGAGACCCAGTACTTC. Translated: CASSFGLAGPQETQYF.

The rearrangement uses TRBV2 and TRBJ1-5, with a weak D call TRBD1 (5 bases). V was trimmed by 6 bases and J by 4 bases, leaving 13 bases between them. The CDR3 length is 14 residues. In germline, CDR1 is SNHLY, CDR2 FYNNEI. CDR3 nucleotide sequence: TGTGCCAGCAGCGAACAGGTGGGGAATCAGCCCCAGCATTTT. This gives the protein CASSEQVGNQPQHF.

The chain combines TRBV27 with TRBJ1-5; D is undetermined. Trimming shortened V by 5 bases and J by 2 bases, and 10 bases separated the two germline ends. Germline CDR1 MNHEY, CDR2 SMNVEV (reference sequence). This CDR3 spans 14 amino acids. The CDR3 region has the DNA TGTGCCAGCAGTCCTTTAGTGGGCAATCAGCCCCAGCATTTT. Amino acid sequence: CASSPLVGNQPQHF.

The CDR3 DNA reads TGTGCCAGCAGCCAAGGGTTTCAAACCGGGGAGCTGTTTTTT. Translation: CASSQGFQTGELFF. The rearrangement uses TRBV3-1 (or the pseudogene TRBV3-2) and TRBJ2-2; D is undetermined. Germline V gives CDR1 LGHDT, CDR2 YNNKEL (reference sequence). There are 14 residues in the CDR3. With 1 base removed from V and 5 bases from J, the gap between germline ends came to 8 bases.

Written as DNA, the CDR3 is TGTGCCAGCAGTTACTCTTGGCAGGGGGGTCAAAAACTGTTTTTT. Translation gives CASSYSWQGGQKLFF. The genes are TRBV6-5 and TRBJ1-4; 7 positions match TRBD1. Unmatched junction bases numbered 7, after V lost 0 bases and J lost 9 bases. CDR1 is MNHEY, CDR2 SVGAGI, per germline. This CDR3 is 15 amino acids long.

The rearrangement uses TRBV10-2 and TRBJ2-5, with D perhaps TRBD2 (6 bases). Trimming removed 5 bases from V and 5 bases from J, with 15 bases in between. The CDR3 loop spans 14 amino acids. Germline lookup yields CDR1 WSHSY and CDR2 SAAADI. This chain's CDR3 is CASSPGGAGETQYF. CDR3 DNA: TGCGCCAGCAGTCCCGGGGGTGCGGGGGAGACCCAGTACTTC.

The gene calls are TRBV5-1 and TRBJ2-1, with D possibly matching TRBD2 (5 bases). Germline V CDR1 and CDR2: SGHRS, YFSETQ. The length of the CDR3 is 14 residues. V was pared by 0 bases and J by 7 bases, with 11 bases between. CDR3 nucleotide sequence: TGCGCCAGCAGCTTGGCGATAGCGTCAAATGAGCAGTTCTTC. Its translation: CASSLAIASNEQFF.

The V and J genes are TRBV5-5 and TRBJ2-1, with TRBD2 identical over 11 bases. J lost 8 bases, V lost 3 bases, and 16 bases had no gene match. CDR3 length: 18 amino acids. Germline CDR1 SGHKS, CDR2 YYEKEE (reference sequence). In DNA form, the CDR3 reads TGTGCCAGCAGCTCTGACTATAAGACTAGCGGGAAAGGGCATGAGCAGTTCTTC. Residues: CASSSDYKTSGKGHEQFF.

The J gene is TRBJ1-1, the V gene TRBV9, with D possibly matching TRBD1 (6 bases). V was pared by 2 bases and J by 7 bases, with 15 bases between. The germline V gene encodes CDR1 SGDLS and CDR2 YYNGEE. The CDR3 is 14 residues long. This chain's CDR3 is CASSVNRVGSEAFF. The CDR3 region has the DNA TGTGCCAGCAGCGTTAACAGGGTCGGGAGTGAAGCTTTCTTT. Full variable domain (outside the CDR3, taken from reference TRBV9 and TRBJ1-1): DSGVTQTPKHLITATGQRVTLRCSPRSGDLSVYWYQQSLDQGLQFLIQYYNGEERAKGNILERFSAQQFPDLHSELNLSSLELGDSALYFCASSVNRVGSEAFFGQGTRLTVV.

The chain is built from TRBV14 and TRBJ1-1; 7 bases agree with TRBD1. The CDR3 consists of 16 residues. J gave up 0 bases and V 8 bases, and 12 bases lay outside the gene matches. CDR1 and CDR2 from the germline V gene are SGHDN and FVKESK. The CDR3 sequence: CASQPQGWGMNTEAFF. The CDR3 DNA sequence: TGTGCCAGCCAACCACAGGGGTGGGGAATGAACACTGAAGCTTTCTTT. The variable domain in full, with the rest retrieved from reference TRBV14 and TRBJ1-1, is EAGVTQFPSHSVIEKGQTVTLRCDPISGHDNLYWYRRVMGKEIKFLLHFVKESKQDESGMPNNRFLAERTGGTYSTLKVQPAELEDSGVYFCASQPQGWGMNTEAFFGQGTRLTVV.

The V gene is TRBV7-9, the J gene TRBJ2-7, with 9 positions matching TRBD1. V shed 5 bases and J 3 bases; nucleotides not matched to a gene: 8. Germline CDR1 is SEHNR and CDR2 is FQNEAQ (reference sequence). This CDR3 is 15 amino acids long. The CDR3 coding sequence is TGTGCCAGCAGCCCCCCCGGGACAGGGTTCTACGAGCAGTACTTC. Amino acid sequence: CASSPPGTGFYEQYF.

This clone was found a few times. The rearrangement joins TRBV6-2 or TRBV6-3 to TRBJ2-2, with a tentative D call TRBD1 (6 bases). CDR1 and CDR2 from the germline V gene are MNHEY and SVGEGT. The CDR3 is made up of 13 amino acids. The V gene lost 4 bases and the J gene lost 7 bases, with 10 bases spanning the gap. CDR3 amino acids: CASSSGGGGELFF. CDR3 bases: TGTGCCAGCAGTTCTGGGGGCGGCGGGGAGCTGTTTTTT.